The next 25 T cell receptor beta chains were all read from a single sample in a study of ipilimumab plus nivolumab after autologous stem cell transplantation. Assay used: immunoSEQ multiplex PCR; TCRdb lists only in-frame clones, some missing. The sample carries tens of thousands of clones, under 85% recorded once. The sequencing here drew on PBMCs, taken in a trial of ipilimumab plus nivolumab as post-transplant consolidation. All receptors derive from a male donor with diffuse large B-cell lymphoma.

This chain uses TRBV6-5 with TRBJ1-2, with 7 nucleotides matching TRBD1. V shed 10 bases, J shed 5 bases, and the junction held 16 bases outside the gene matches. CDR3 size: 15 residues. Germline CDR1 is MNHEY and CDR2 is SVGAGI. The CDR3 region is CATQSRGTEAYGYTF. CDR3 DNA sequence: TGTGCCACCCAGTCCCGCGGGACAGAAGCTTATGGCTACACCTTC.

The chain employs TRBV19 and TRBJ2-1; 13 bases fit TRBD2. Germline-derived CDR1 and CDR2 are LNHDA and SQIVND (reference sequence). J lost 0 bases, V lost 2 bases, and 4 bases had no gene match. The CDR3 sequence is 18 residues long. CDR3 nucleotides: TGTGCCAGTAGTATAAGGGGGACTAGCGGGGACTCCTACAATGAGCAGTTCTTC. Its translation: CASSIRGTSGDSYNEQFF.

The CDR3: CATSRDVGVRNSPLHF. The CDR3 DNA reads TGTGCCACCAGCAGAGATGTAGGGGTTCGGAATTCACCCCTCCACTTT. The chain links TRBV15 to TRBJ1-6; a possible D gene is TRBD1 (5 bases). Germline V gene lookup returns CDR1 LNHNV and CDR2 YYDKDF (reference sequence). V was clipped by 0 bases and J by 7 bases, with 13 bases between them. CDR3 size: 16 residues.

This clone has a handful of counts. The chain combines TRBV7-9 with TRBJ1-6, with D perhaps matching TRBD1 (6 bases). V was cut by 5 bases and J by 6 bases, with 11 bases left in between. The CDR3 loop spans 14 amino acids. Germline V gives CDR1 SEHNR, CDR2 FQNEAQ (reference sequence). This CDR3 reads CASSPRTANSPLHF. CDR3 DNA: TGTGCCAGCAGCCCCCGGACAGCTAATTCACCCCTCCACTTT.

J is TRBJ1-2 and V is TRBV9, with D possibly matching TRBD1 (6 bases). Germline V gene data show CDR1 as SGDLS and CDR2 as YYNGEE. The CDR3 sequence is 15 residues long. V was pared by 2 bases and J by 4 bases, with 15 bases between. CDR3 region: CASSVGVNRAYGYTF. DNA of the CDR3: TGTGCCAGCAGCGTCGGGGTTAACAGGGCCTATGGCTACACCTTC.

Written as DNA, the CDR3 is TGCGCCAGCAGCCAGGGGGTATTAGTCTATGGCTACACCTTC. This codes for CASSQGVLVYGYTF. This sequence joins TRBV4-1 and TRBJ1-2; the D gene is possibly TRBD1 (5 bases). Germline CDR1 is MGHRA and CDR2 is YSYEKL. The germline V and J ends were trimmed by 3 bases and 4 bases, with 12 bases remaining between them. CDR3 size: 14 residues.

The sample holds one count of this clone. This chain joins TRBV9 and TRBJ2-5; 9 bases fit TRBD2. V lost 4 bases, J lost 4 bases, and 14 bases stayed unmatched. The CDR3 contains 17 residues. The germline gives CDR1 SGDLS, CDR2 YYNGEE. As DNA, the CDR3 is TGTGCCAGCAGCCCCGGGATGGCTAGCGGGGTTGCAGAGACCCAGTACTTC. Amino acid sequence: CASSPGMASGVAETQYF.

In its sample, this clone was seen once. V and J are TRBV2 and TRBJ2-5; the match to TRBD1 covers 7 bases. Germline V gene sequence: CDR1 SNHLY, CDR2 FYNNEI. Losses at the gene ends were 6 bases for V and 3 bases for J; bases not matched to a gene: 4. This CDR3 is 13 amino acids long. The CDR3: CASSPDREETQYF. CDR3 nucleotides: TGTGCCAGCAGCCCCGACAGGGAAGAGACCCAGTACTTC.

CDR3 sequence (DNA): TGCGCCAGCAGCCAAGATCTCGGGGCCGGCGGTCAGCCCCAGCATTTT. Its protein product is CASSQDLGAGGQPQHF. The chain combines TRBV4-3 with TRBJ1-5; D perhaps matches TRBD1 (5 bases). Germline assignment: CDR1 LGHNA and CDR2 YSLEER. Trimming pared 0 bases from V and 6 bases from J, leaving 15 bases between. The CDR3 has 16 amino acids.

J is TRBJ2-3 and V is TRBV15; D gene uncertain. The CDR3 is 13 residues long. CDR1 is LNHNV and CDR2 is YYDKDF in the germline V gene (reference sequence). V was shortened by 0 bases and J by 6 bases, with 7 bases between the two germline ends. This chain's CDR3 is CATSRDSPDTQYF. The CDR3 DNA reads TGTGCCACCAGCAGAGATTCCCCCGATACGCAGTATTTT.

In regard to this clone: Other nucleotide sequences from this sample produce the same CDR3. The CDR3 protein is CASSLAGVQETQYF. The CDR3 bases are TGTGCCAGCAGCTTGGCTGGTGTCCAAGAGACCCAGTACTTC. The V call is TRBV5-4, the J call TRBJ2-5; D call uncertain. Per the germline V gene, CDR1 is SGHNT and CDR2 is YYREEE (reference sequence). CDR3 length: 14 amino acids. V lost 0 bases and J 1 base, leaving 7 bases between the germline ends.

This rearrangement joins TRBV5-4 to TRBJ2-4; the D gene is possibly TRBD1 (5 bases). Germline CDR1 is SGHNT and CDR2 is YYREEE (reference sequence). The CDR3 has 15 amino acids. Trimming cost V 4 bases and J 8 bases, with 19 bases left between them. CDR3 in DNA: TGTGCCAGCAGCGACGCGACAGTTTCCGATGACATTCAGTACTTC. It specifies CASSDATVSDDIQYF.

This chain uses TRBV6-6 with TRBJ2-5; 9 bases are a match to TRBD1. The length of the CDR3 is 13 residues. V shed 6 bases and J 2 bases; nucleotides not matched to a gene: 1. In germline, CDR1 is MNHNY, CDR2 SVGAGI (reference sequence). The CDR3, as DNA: TGTGCCAGCAGGACAGGGGGGCAAGAGACCCAGTACTTC. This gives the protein CASRTGGQETQYF.

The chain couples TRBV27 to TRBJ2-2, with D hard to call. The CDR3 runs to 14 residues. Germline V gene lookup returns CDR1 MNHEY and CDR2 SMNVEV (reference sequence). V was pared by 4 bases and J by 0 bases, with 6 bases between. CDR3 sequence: CASSSSANTGELFF. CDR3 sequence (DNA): TGTGCCAGCAGTTCCTCCGCGAACACCGGGGAGCTGTTTTTT.

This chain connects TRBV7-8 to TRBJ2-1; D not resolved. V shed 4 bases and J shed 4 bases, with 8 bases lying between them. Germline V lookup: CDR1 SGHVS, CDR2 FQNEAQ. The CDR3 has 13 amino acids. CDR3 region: CASSSQNYNEQFF. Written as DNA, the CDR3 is TGTGCCAGCAGCTCGCAGAATTACAATGAGCAGTTCTTC.

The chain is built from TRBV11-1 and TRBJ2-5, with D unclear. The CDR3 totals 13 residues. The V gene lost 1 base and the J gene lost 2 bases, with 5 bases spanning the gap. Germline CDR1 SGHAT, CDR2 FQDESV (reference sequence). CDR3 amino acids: CASSLVSQETQYF. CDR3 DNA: TGTGCCAGCAGCTTAGTATCGCAAGAGACCCAGTACTTC.

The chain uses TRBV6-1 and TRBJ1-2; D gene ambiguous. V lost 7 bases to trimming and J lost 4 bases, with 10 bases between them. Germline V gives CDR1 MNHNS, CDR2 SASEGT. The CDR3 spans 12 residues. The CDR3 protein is CASNAGSYGYTF. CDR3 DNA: TGTGCCAGCAACGCCGGGAGCTATGGCTACACCTTC.

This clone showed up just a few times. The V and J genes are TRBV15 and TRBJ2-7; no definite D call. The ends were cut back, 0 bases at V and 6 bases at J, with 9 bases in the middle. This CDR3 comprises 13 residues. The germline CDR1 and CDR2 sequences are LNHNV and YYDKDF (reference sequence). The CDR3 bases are TGTGCCACCAGCAGAGACTATAGATCCGAGCAGTACTTC. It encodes CATSRDYRSEQYF.

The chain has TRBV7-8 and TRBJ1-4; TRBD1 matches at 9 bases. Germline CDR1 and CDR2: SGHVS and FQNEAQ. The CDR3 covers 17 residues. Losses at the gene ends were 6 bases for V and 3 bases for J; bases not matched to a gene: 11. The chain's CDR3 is CASSLLPGQGSNEKLFF. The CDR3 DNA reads TGTGCCAGCAGTCTACTGCCTGGACAGGGGTCTAATGAAAAACTGTTTTTT.

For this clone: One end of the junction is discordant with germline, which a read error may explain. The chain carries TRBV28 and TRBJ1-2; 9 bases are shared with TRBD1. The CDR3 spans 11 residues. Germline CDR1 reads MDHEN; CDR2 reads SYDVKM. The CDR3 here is CASSLRGTGPF. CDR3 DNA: TGTGCCAGCAGTTTACGCGGGACAGGGCCATTC.

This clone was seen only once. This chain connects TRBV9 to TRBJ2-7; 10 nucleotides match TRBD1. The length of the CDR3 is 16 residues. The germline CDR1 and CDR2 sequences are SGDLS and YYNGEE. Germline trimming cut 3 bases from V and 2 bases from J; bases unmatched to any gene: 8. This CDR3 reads CASSADPGTGAYEQYF. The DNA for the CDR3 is TGTGCCAGCAGCGCGGACCCCGGGACAGGGGCCTACGAGCAGTACTTC.

CDR3: CASSLRWDQVPYEQYF. The CDR3 coding sequence is TGCGCCAGCAGCTTAAGGTGGGACCAGGTGCCCTACGAGCAGTACTTC. The chain is built from TRBV5-1 and TRBJ2-7; TRBD1 or TRBD2 may be the D gene (5 bases each). This CDR3 contains 16 residues. Per germline, CDR1 SGHRS and CDR2 YFSETQ. V was pared by 2 bases and J by 2 bases, with 17 bases between.

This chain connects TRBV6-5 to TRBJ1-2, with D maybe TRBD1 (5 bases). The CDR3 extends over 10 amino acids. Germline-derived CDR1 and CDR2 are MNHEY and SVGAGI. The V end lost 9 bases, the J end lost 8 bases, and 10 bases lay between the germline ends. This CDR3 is CASGGLGYTF. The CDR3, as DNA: TGTGCCAGTGGGGGATTAGGCTACACCTTC.

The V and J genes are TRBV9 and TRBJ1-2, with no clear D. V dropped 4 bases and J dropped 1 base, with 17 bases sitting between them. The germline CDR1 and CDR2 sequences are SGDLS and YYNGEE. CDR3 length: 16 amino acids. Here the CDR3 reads CASSPRGTSFNYGYTF. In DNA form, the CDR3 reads TGTGCCAGCAGCCCTCGGGGAACGTCATTTAACTATGGCTACACCTTC. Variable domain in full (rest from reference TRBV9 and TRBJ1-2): DSGVTQTPKHLITATGQRVTLRCSPRSGDLSVYWYQQSLDQGLQFLIQYYNGEERAKGNILERFSAQQFPDLHSELNLSSLELGDSALYFCASSPRGTSFNYGYTFGSGTRLTVV.

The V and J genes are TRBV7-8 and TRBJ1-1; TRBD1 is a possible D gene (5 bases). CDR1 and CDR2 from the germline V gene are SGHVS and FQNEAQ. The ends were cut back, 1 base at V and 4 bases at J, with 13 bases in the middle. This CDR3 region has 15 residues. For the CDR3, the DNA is TGTGCCAGCAGCTTAGAGTTTCGGGGCTCCACTGAAGCTTTCTTT. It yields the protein CASSLEFRGSTEAFF.